Detailed here is one T cell receptor (beta chain). The antigen remains unidentified. The entry originates in a study of T cell responses to AZD1222 COVID-19 vaccine. Whole-study findings and limits: Distributed over spike, vaccine-associated CD4 TCRs predominated at 160-218 and 743-854. Of spike-specific TCRs, nearly half reportedly target regions left unmutated in variants. There were repertoire samples only from the period after the peak T cell response.

Germline V lookup: CDR1 SGHRS, CDR2 YFSETQ. The CDR3 has 12 residues. The V and J ends lost 7 bases and 4 bases respectively, with 10 bases between them. Second-dose schedules of about 4 or about 12 weeks were combined. Profiled with immunoSEQ multiplex PCR; TCRdb holds only in-frame clones, not every one. The repertoire holds approximately 110,000 clones, with roughly 90% as singletons. The receptor's source is an adult who received the AZD1222 COVID-19 vaccine. The sequenced sample was peripheral blood, obtained 28 days after the second AZD1222 dose. V gene TRBV5-1 combines with J gene TRBJ2-3; TRBD1 is a possible D gene (5 bases). In DNA, the CDR3 is TGCGCCAGCCGACAGTTTTCAGATACGCAGTATTTT. Translating gives CASRQFSDTQYF.